This entry lists 30 T cell receptor beta chains sequenced from one sample in a study of CD8 T cells in ankylosing spondylitis. These TCRs' antigens remain unknown. Broader study findings: There was a TCR beta motif, made of several highly homologous variants, that appeared characteristic of ankylosing spondylitis blood.

TCRdb re-called the 5' RACE reads through MiXCR, storing one row per CDR3 protein. This table has around 890,000 distinct CDR3 sequences, around 11% appearing once. Sequencing was carried out using blood, either unsorted or a sorted T cell fraction (not recorded which). The receptor source for this set is a male donor with ankylosing spondylitis.

This clonotype was counted ten times or more. This chain uses TRBV7-2 with TRBJ1-1; D possibly corresponds to TRBD1 (5 bases). Trimming left V 7 bases short and J 2 bases short, with 14 bases between. This CDR3 is built from 14 residues. Germline V gene lookup returns CDR1 SGHTA and CDR2 FQGNSA. CDR3 amino acids: CASTPGPGNTEAFF. The CDR3, as DNA: TGTGCCAGCACCCCGGGGCCTGGTAACACTGAAGCTTTCTTT. The whole variable domain, filled in from reference TRBV7-2 and TRBJ1-1, reads GAGVSQSPSNKVTEKGKDVELRCDPISGHTALYWYRQSLGQGLEFLIYFQGNSAPDKSGLPSDRFSAERTGGSVSTLTIQRTQQEDSAVYLCASTPGPGNTEAFFGQGTRLTVV.

This clonotype was seen ten or more times. The V call is TRBV29-1, the J call TRBJ1-1; perhaps TRBD1 as D (5 bases). Trimming pared 5 bases from V and 4 bases from J, leaving 5 bases between. The germline V gene has CDR1 SQVTM and CDR2 ANQGSEA. This CDR3 spans 10 amino acids. CDR3 nucleotide sequence: TGCAGCGTTCAGGGCACTGAAGCTTTCTTT. This translates into CSVQGTEAFF.

This clonotype has more than one count but fewer than ten. The chain links TRBV18 to TRBJ2-7, with TRBD2 matching over 7 bases. J gave up 3 bases and V 3 bases, and 8 bases lay outside the gene matches. CDR1 is KGHSH, CDR2 LQKENI, per germline. This CDR3 comprises 15 residues. As DNA, the CDR3 is TGTGCCAGCTCACCCGGGCTAGCGGTATTCTACGAGCAGTACTTC. Its translation: CASSPGLAVFYEQYF.

This sequence joins TRBV5-1 and TRBJ2-4; D remains ambiguous. The CDR3 has 13 amino acids. V gave up 7 bases and J gave up 4 bases, with 12 bases separating them. From germline, CDR1 is SGHRS and CDR2 YFSETQ. The DNA of the CDR3 is TGCGCCAGCCAGGAACAGAGGAAAAACATTCAGTACTTC. Encoded protein: CASQEQRKNIQYF.

Regarding this clonotype: A much larger clone differs by one base, so this may be a read error. The chain uses TRBV20-1 and TRBJ2-1; TRBD1 or TRBD2 may be the D gene (6 bases each). Trimming stripped 5 bases from V and 10 bases from J, with 21 bases between. The CDR3 runs 14 residues. Germline lookup yields CDR1 DFQATT and CDR2 SNEGSKA (reference sequence). The CDR3: CSAWQGTAVREQFF. The CDR3 DNA reads as TGCAGTGCTTGGCAGGGGACTGCTGTAAGGGAGCAGTTCTTC.

Ten or more counts support this clonotype. V and J are TRBV9 and TRBJ2-3, with TRBD1 matching 7 bases. There are 14 residues in the CDR3. The germline gives CDR1 SGDLS, CDR2 YYNGEE. The V and J ends lost 4 bases and 4 bases, in that order; junction bases with no gene match: 6. The CDR3 protein is CASSIRQGSDTQYF. CDR3 DNA: TGTGCCAGCAGCATACGACAGGGTTCAGATACGCAGTATTTT.

This clonotype was recorded a few times. This chain connects TRBV12-3 or TRBV12-4 to TRBJ1-5; D unresolved. This CDR3 comprises 13 residues. The germline V and J ends were trimmed by 8 bases and 4 bases, with 12 bases remaining between them. CDR3 nucleotide sequence: TGTGCCAGCGGTGGGGTGGGAAATCAGCCCCAGCATTTT. Translated, it gives CASGGVGNQPQHF.

The rearrangement joins TRBV7-8 to TRBJ2-1, with 8 positions matching TRBD1. The CDR3 totals 17 residues. Germline-derived CDR1 and CDR2 are SGHVS and FQNEAQ. The V gene end was trimmed by 3 bases and the J gene end by 7 bases; junction bases not matched to a gene: 14. DNA of the CDR3: TGTGCCAGCAGCTTGGTGGGACAGGCCCGACCTGGGAATGAGCAGTTCTTC. Residues: CASSLVGQARPGNEQFF.

The J gene is TRBJ2-7, the V gene TRBV9, with TRBD1 as a possible D gene (6 bases). V shed 4 bases and J shed 1 base, with 15 bases lying between them. CDR1 and CDR2 from the germline V gene are SGDLS and YYNGEE. This CDR3 comprises 15 residues. The CDR3 region is CASSFGDTISYEQYF. In DNA, the CDR3 is TGTGCCAGCAGCTTCGGGGACACGATATCCTACGAGCAGTACTTC.

The table lists this clonotype with a few counts. This chain connects TRBV7-8 to TRBJ2-5, with TRBD2 matching 10 bases. The J segment lost 3 bases and the V segment lost 7 bases, leaving 5 bases of the junction unmatched. CDR1 is SGHVS and CDR2 is FQNEAQ in the germline V gene. The length of the CDR3 is 14 residues. The CDR3 is CASKFTSGEETQYF. The CDR3 DNA sequence: TGTGCCAGCAAGTTTACTAGCGGGGAAGAGACCCAGTACTTC.

This chain connects TRBV5-1 to TRBJ2-7; the match to TRBD2 covers 12 bases. V shed 0 bases and J 3 bases; nucleotides not matched to a gene: 4. This CDR3 contains 16 residues. Per the germline V gene, CDR1 is SGHRS and CDR2 is YFSETQ. The CDR3 DNA is TGCGCCAGCAGCTTGGGACTAGCGGGAGCGAACTACGAGCAGTACTTC. It encodes CASSLGLAGANYEQYF.

This clonotype was found a few times. CDR3 nucleotides: TGTGCCAGCAGCTTATCCTGGGATCAGGCCCTCCACTTT. Its protein is CASSLSWDQALHF. The rearrangement links TRBV7-2 to TRBJ1-6, with D hard to call. The V and J ends lost 2 bases and 14 bases respectively, with 13 bases between them. The CDR3 loop spans 13 amino acids. CDR1 and CDR2 (germline): SGHTA, FQGNSA.

The chain employs TRBV5-6 and TRBJ2-3; the D gene could be TRBD1 or TRBD2 (6 bases each). V was clipped by 3 bases and J by 4 bases, with 18 bases between them. This CDR3 spans 16 amino acids. Germline values: CDR1 SGHDT, CDR2 YYEEEE. The CDR3 here is CASSSWGLASADTQYF. In DNA form, the CDR3 reads TGTGCCAGCAGCTCCTGGGGGCTAGCGTCGGCAGATACGCAGTATTTT.

Ten or more counts support this clonotype. The chain carries TRBV12-3 or TRBV12-4 and TRBJ2-7; D gene unclear. CDR3 length: 15 amino acids. V lost 4 bases, J lost 2 bases, and 15 bases lay in between. CDR3 loop: CASSSDPALAYEQYF. CDR3 in DNA: TGTGCCAGCAGTTCAGACCCGGCCTTGGCCTACGAGCAGTACTTC.

This clonotype occurred many times. This chain joins TRBV20-1 and TRBJ2-5, with no clear D. Trimming cost V 1 base and J 4 bases, with 4 bases left between them. The CDR3 is made up of 11 amino acids. Germline V gene sequence: CDR1 DFQATT, CDR2 SNEGSKA (reference sequence). The CDR3 sequence is CSARGRETQYF. The DNA for the CDR3 is TGCAGTGCTAGAGGACGAGAGACCCAGTACTTC.

The chain recombines TRBV20-1 with TRBJ2-1; possibly TRBD2 for D (6 bases). The CDR3 covers 15 residues. The V end was cut by 6 bases, the J end by 6 bases, with 21 bases between. Germline CDR1 and CDR2: DFQATT and SNEGSKA (reference sequence). The CDR3 DNA reads TGCAGTGCCGTATTGGGGAATGCGGGAAGCAATGAGCAGTTCTTC. This gives the protein CSAVLGNAGSNEQFF.

This clonotype was seen more than once but under ten times. The gene calls are TRBV11-2 and TRBJ2-4; no firm D call. Germline-derived CDR1 and CDR2 are SGHAT and FQNNGV. Trimming shortened V by 5 bases and J by 1 base, and 6 bases separated the two germline ends. The CDR3 length is 13 residues. The CDR3 loop is CASSKGAKNIQYF. The CDR3 DNA is TGTGCCAGCAGCAAAGGGGCCAAAAACATTCAGTACTTC.

The rearrangement uses TRBV15 and TRBJ2-4; the D gene is possibly TRBD1 (6 bases). Germline V gives CDR1 LNHNV, CDR2 YYDKDF (reference sequence). This CDR3 has 15 amino acids. V lost 6 bases and J 9 bases, leaving 21 bases between the germline ends. CDR3 residues: CATSYEQGYKSIQYF. The CDR3 DNA reads TGTGCCACCAGTTACGAACAGGGCTACAAGAGCATTCAGTACTTC.

The J gene is TRBJ1-5, the V gene TRBV20-1; 12 nucleotides match TRBD1. The V gene's germline CDR1 is DFQATT and CDR2 SNEGSKA (reference sequence). J gave up 5 bases and V 3 bases, and 5 bases lay outside the gene matches. The CDR3 is 15 amino acids. CDR3: CSARGQGAWDQPQHF. CDR3 sequence (DNA): TGCAGTGCTAGGGGACAGGGGGCTTGGGATCAGCCCCAGCATTTT.

J is TRBJ1-1 and V is TRBV24-1, with D uncertain. CDR3 size: 15 residues. Germline V lookup: CDR1 KGHDR, CDR2 SFDVKD. Trimming removed 3 bases from V and 4 bases from J, with 14 bases in between. CDR3: CATSDPGRGTTEAFF. CDR3 nucleotides: TGTGCCACCAGTGATCCAGGACGGGGAACCACTGAAGCTTTCTTT.

This clonotype has more than one count but fewer than ten. The gene calls are TRBV11-2 and TRBJ2-1; no reliable D call. The germline V gene encodes CDR1 SGHAT and CDR2 FQNNGV. This CDR3 is 16 amino acids long. Trimming pared 2 bases from V and 0 bases from J, leaving 11 bases between. CDR3 sequence reads: CASSLHHSSSYNEQFF. The CDR3 region has the DNA TGTGCCAGCAGCTTACACCACTCAAGCTCCTACAATGAGCAGTTCTTC.

V and J are TRBV9 and TRBJ2-7; D is perhaps TRBD1 (6 bases). Germline loops: CDR1 SGDLS, CDR2 YYNGEE. V was cut by 3 bases and J by 1 base, with 14 bases left in between. This CDR3 region has 15 residues. The CDR3 sequence: CASSEGRDTSYEQYF. The CDR3 DNA follows: TGTGCCAGCAGCGAGGGACGGGACACATCCTACGAGCAGTACTTC.

This clonotype was detected a few times. CDR3 loop: CASSQPGGNEQYF. Written as DNA, the CDR3 is TGTGCCAGCAGCCAGCCTGGAGGGAACGAGCAGTACTTC. This chain joins TRBV16 and TRBJ2-7; perhaps TRBD2 as D (6 bases). The germline gives CDR1 KGHSY, CDR2 FQNENV. The CDR3 length is 13 residues. V lost 3 bases to trimming and J lost 5 bases, with 11 bases between them.

This clonotype was observed a handful of times. The chain's CDR3 is CASSWSQGASETQYF. CDR3 nucleotides: TGTGCCAGCAGTTGGTCTCAGGGGGCTTCAGAGACCCAGTACTTC. V gene TRBV12-3 or TRBV12-4 combines with J gene TRBJ2-5; 8 bases align to TRBD1. The ends lost 4 bases at V and 4 bases at J; junction bases unmatched: 8. The length of the CDR3 is 15 residues.

This chain joins TRBV4-2 and TRBJ2-3; 7 bases agree with TRBD1. V was clipped by 0 bases and J by 6 bases; unmatched bases: 12. Germline loops: CDR1 LGHNA, CDR2 YNFKEQ. The length of the CDR3 is 17 residues. For the CDR3, the DNA is TGTGCCAGCAGCCAAGATTCCCCGACAGGGTTTCAGGATACGCAGTATTTT. Its protein is CASSQDSPTGFQDTQYF.

This chain uses TRBV19 with TRBJ2-7; D gene unclear. The germline CDR1 and CDR2 sequences are LNHDA and SQIVND (reference sequence). Trimming removed 6 bases from V and 0 bases from J, with 12 bases in between. The CDR3 spans 14 residues. In nucleotides, the CDR3 is TGTGCCAGTAGGCCGCAGCCCAGCTCCTACGAGCAGTACTTC. This codes for CASRPQPSSYEQYF. The entire variable domain, with the rest obtained from reference TRBV19 and TRBJ2-7, is as follows: DGGITQSPKYLFRKEGQNVTLSCEQNLNHDAMYWYRQDPGQGLRLIYYSQIVNDFQKGDIAEGYSVSREKKESFPLTVTSAQKNPTAFYLCASRPQPSSYEQYFGPGTRLTVT.

This clonotype was observed a handful of times. V is TRBV7-2 and J is TRBJ2-1, with 9 bases lining up with TRBD1. Per the germline V gene, CDR1 is SGHTA and CDR2 is FQGNSA. This CDR3 is 17 amino acids long. The ends lost 5 bases at V and 4 bases at J; junction bases unmatched: 12. The CDR3 spells CASSRKGGTGPYNEQFF. The CDR3 nucleotides are TGTGCCAGCAGCCGTAAGGGCGGGACAGGGCCATACAATGAGCAGTTCTTC.

This clonotype came up a few times. The rearrangement joins TRBV20-1 to TRBJ1-2; D ambiguous. The CDR3 length is 12 residues. Germline loops: CDR1 DFQATT, CDR2 SNEGSKA (reference sequence). The CDR3 sequence: CRSTTADYGYTF. CDR3 nucleotide sequence: TGCAGATCGACTACAGCTGACTATGGCTACACCTTC.

This clonotype was picked up many times. J is TRBJ1-2 and V is TRBV20-1; D gene uncertain. Germline CDR1 and CDR2: DFQATT and SNEGSKA (reference sequence). This CDR3 spans 11 amino acids. V lost 7 bases and J 0 bases, leaving 6 bases between the germline ends. The CDR3 region is CSDRANYGYTF. The CDR3 nucleotides are TGCAGTGACAGAGCTAACTATGGCTACACCTTC.

This clonotype occurred a few times. The V and J genes are TRBV10-3 and TRBJ1-2; possible D gene TRBD1, 6 bases. The CDR3 totals 13 residues. Trimming removed 7 bases at V and 6 bases at J, with 15 bases between. In germline, CDR1 is ENHRY, CDR2 SYGVKD. In nucleotides, the CDR3 is TGTGCCATCAAGGAACAGGGCCTCGATGGCTACACCTTC. This sequence encodes CAIKEQGLDGYTF.